Given below is one T cell receptor beta chain in context. Its antigen remains unidentified. TCRdb's copy holds only in-frame clones and misses some; the assay was immunoSEQ multiplex PCR. In the table there are 35,000 to 55,000 clones, just under 95% of which are singletons. The entry originates in a study of OX40 agonist ivuxolimab in advanced cancers. Background on the study: Intravenous ivuxolimab was administered to patients every 2 weeks at 0.01 to 10 mg/kg. Mean age around 60 years, range 23 to 79; about 85% male. Study-level points and caveats: Blood T cells, both CD4+ and CD8+, expanded clonally by week 6 at 0.1 to 3.0 mg/kg.

Baseline was the first blood sampling point, followed by cycle 4 day 1 and cycle 7 day 1. CDR3 size: 12 residues. The V end lost 0 bases, the J end lost 3 bases, and 1 base lay between the germline ends. Germline V gives CDR1 PRHDT, CDR2 FYEKMQ (reference sequence). This clonotype was obtained from an adult with an advanced solid tumor such as melanoma, head and neck, liver or kidney cancer. Specimen: CD4+ or CD8+ T cells sorted from blood, collected in a trial of the OX40 agonist ivuxolimab. This chain connects TRBV13 to TRBJ2-3; D gene unclear. The CDR3 coding sequence is TGTGCCAGCAGCTTAGGTACAGATACGCAGTATTTT. It yields the protein CASSLGTDTQYF.